These 32 T cell receptor beta chains came from one sample sequenced in a study of cytomegalovirus exposure and HLA in healthy donors. The PCR employed 60 Vbeta primers together with 13 Jbeta primers. Some clones are missing from TCRdb's copy, which holds only in-frame ones; the method was immunoSEQ multiplex PCR. Among about 100,000 clones listed, 65% to 75% were seen once. Sequenced material: PBMCs. The source of these receptors is a woman aged 40 to 50 in good health and CMV-seronegative.

V and J are TRBV7-3 and TRBJ2-2, with D tentatively TRBD1 (5 bases). Germline V gene data show CDR1 as SGHTA and CDR2 as FQGTGA. V was clipped by 0 bases and J by 4 bases, with 12 bases between them. This CDR3 has 16 amino acids. This CDR3 is CASSLTSRVGTGELFF. DNA of the CDR3: TGTGCCAGCAGCTTAACGTCCAGGGTCGGCACCGGGGAGCTGTTTTTT. The variable domain in full, with the rest retrieved from reference TRBV7-3 and TRBJ2-2, is GAGVSQTPSNKVTEKGKYVELRCDPISGHTALYWYRQSLGQGPEFLIYFQGTGAADDSGLPNDRFFAVRPEGSVSTLKIQRTERGDSAVYLCASSLTSRVGTGELFFGEGSRLTVL.

The chain links TRBV7-2 to TRBJ2-2, with 9 bases that match TRBD2. The CDR3 totals 15 residues. The V gene's germline CDR1 is SGHTA and CDR2 FQGNSA. V dropped 5 bases and J dropped 4; count of bases not matched to a gene: 5. The CDR3 region has the DNA TGTGCCAGCAGCGCGACTAGCGGACCCACCGGGGAGCTGTTTTTT. Amino acids: CASSATSGPTGELFF.

The chain combines TRBV7-6 with TRBJ2-1, with a weak D call TRBD2 (6 bases). Trimming shortened V by 8 bases and J by 4 bases, and 12 bases separated the two germline ends. The CDR3 is made up of 13 amino acids. Germline V lookup: CDR1 SGHVS, CDR2 FNYEAQ. CDR3 loop: CASSPGDYNEQFF. The CDR3 bases are TGTGCCAGCTCCCCGGGGGATTACAATGAGCAGTTCTTC.

The chain carries TRBV5-8 and TRBJ2-5, with D possibly matching TRBD1 (6 bases). The closer fit of TRBJ2-7 to the DNA end suggests the J call may be wrong. The V gene's germline CDR1 is SGHTS and CDR2 YDEGEE. The CDR3 is 15 amino acids. CDR3 sequence (DNA): TGTGCCAGCAGCTATGGGGGCTCTATATACAACGAGCAGTACTTC. Protein: CASSYGGSIYNEQYF.

This clone was counted between two and nine times. The rearrangement joins TRBV7-3 to TRBJ2-7; 10 bases map to TRBD2. CDR3 length: 15 residues. The V segment lost 2 bases and the J segment 2 bases; nucleotides outside the gene matches: 3. Germline V lookup: CDR1 SGHTA, CDR2 FQGTGA. The DNA for the CDR3 is TGTGCCAGCAGCTTAGGAGCGGGGGGGCCCTACGAGCAGTACTTC. Amino acids: CASSLGAGGPYEQYF.

The chain combines TRBV7-9 with TRBJ1-1; D remains unclear. The V gene's germline CDR1 is SEHNR and CDR2 FQNEAQ (reference sequence). This CDR3 is built from 13 residues. V lost 0 bases, J lost 5 bases, and 7 bases lay in between. CDR3 DNA sequence: TGTGCCAGCAGCTTAGCGGAGATTACTGAAGCTTTCTTT. Protein sequence: CASSLAEITEAFF.

J is TRBJ2-7 and V is TRBV11-2; tentative D call: TRBD2 (5 bases). CDR1 is SGHAT, CDR2 FQNNGV, per germline. The CDR3 totals 13 residues. Trimming shortened V by 0 bases and J by 3 bases, and 6 bases separated the two germline ends. The chain's CDR3 is CASSLDGNYEQYF. The CDR3 DNA follows: TGTGCCAGCAGCTTAGACGGGAACTACGAGCAGTACTTC.

The CDR3 DNA follows: TGTGCCAGCAGCTTATTCTTGAGAGAGCAGTACTTC. The encoded protein is CASSLFLREQYF. V is TRBV7-2 and J is TRBJ2-7, with D uncertain. The V gene's germline CDR1 is SGHTA and CDR2 FQGNSA. The CDR3 has 12 amino acids. V was cut by 2 bases and J by 7 bases, with 9 bases left in between.

The chain is built from TRBV4-1 and TRBJ2-4, with D perhaps TRBD2 (5 bases). There are 15 residues in the CDR3. CDR1 MGHRA and CDR2 YSYEKL come from the germline V gene. V was pared by 3 bases and J by 8 bases, with 17 bases between. CDR3 region: CASSHGGTLFDIQYF. The CDR3 region has the DNA TGCGCCAGCAGCCATGGAGGTACCCTATTCGACATTCAGTACTTC.

The chain employs TRBV7-2 and TRBJ1-1; D is undetermined. Germline V gene lookup returns CDR1 SGHTA and CDR2 FQGNSA. The CDR3 totals 14 residues. V lost 1 base and J 7 bases, leaving 13 bases between the germline ends. CDR3 protein: CASSLDSLNYEAFF. The CDR3, as DNA: TGTGCCAGCAGCTTAGACAGCCTAAATTATGAAGCTTTCTTT.

The genes are TRBV4-2 and TRBJ2-7, with 7 bases that match TRBD1. Losses at the gene ends were 1 base for V and 0 bases for J; bases not matched to a gene: 6. The CDR3 runs to 16 residues. CDR1 and CDR2 (germline): LGHNA, YNFKEQ. The CDR3 spells CASSQGDSSISYEQYF. The CDR3 nucleotides are TGTGCCAGCAGCCAAGGGGACAGCTCGATCTCCTACGAGCAGTACTTC.

This sequence joins TRBV11-2 and TRBJ2-1; weak D call: TRBD2 (5 bases). CDR1 and CDR2 (germline): SGHAT, FQNNGV. The ends were cut back, 1 base at V and 0 bases at J, with 10 bases in the middle. The CDR3 spans 16 residues. CDR3 protein: CASSLGPGSSYNEQFF. CDR3 nucleotide sequence: TGTGCCAGCAGCTTAGGGCCGGGAAGCTCCTACAATGAGCAGTTCTTC. Complete variable domain (other parts from reference TRBV11-2 and TRBJ2-1): EAGVAQSPRYKIIEKRQSVAFWCNPISGHATLYWYQQILGQGPKLLIQFQNNGVVDDSQLPKDRFSAERLKGVDSTLKIQPAKLEDSAVYLCASSLGPGSSYNEQFFGPGTRLTVL.

The chain's CDR3 is CASTKGTGSDTQYF. The CDR3 DNA reads as TGTGCCAGCACCAAGGGGACAGGGTCCGATACGCAGTATTTT. This sequence joins TRBV25-1 and TRBJ2-3; 9 nucleotides align to TRBD1. The CDR3 length is 14 residues. CDR1 MGHDK and CDR2 SYGVNS come from the germline V gene. After removal of 7 bases from V and 6 bases from J, the junction contained 8 bases not matched to a gene. Full variable domain (rest looked up from reference TRBV25-1 and TRBJ2-3): EADIYQTPRYLVIGTGKKITLECSQTMGHDKMYWYQQDPGMELHLIHYSYGVNSTEKGDLSSESTVSRIRTEHFPLTLESARPSHTSQYLCASTKGTGSDTQYFGPGTRLTVL.

The chain is built from TRBV7-3 and TRBJ2-2; 11 bases are a match to TRBD2. CDR1 SGHTA and CDR2 FQGTGA come from the germline V gene. The J segment lost 7 bases and the V segment lost 5 bases, leaving 6 bases of the junction unmatched. CDR3 length equals 15 residues. CDR3 bases: TGTGCCAGCAGCAGAACTAGCGGGGGAGTCGGGGAGCTGTTTTTT. Protein product: CASSRTSGGVGELFF. The variable domain in full, completed from reference TRBV7-3 and TRBJ2-2, reads GAGVSQTPSNKVTEKGKYVELRCDPISGHTALYWYRQSLGQGPEFLIYFQGTGAADDSGLPNDRFFAVRPEGSVSTLKIQRTERGDSAVYLCASSRTSGGVGELFFGEGSRLTVL.

This chain joins TRBV11-2 and TRBJ2-7, with TRBD2 as a possible D gene (5 bases). The CDR3 runs to 14 residues. Germline lookup yields CDR1 SGHAT and CDR2 FQNNGV. The ends were cut back, 1 base at V and 0 bases at J, with 7 bases in the middle. The CDR3 coding sequence is TGTGCCAGCAGCTTAGGAGGGAGCTCCTACGAGCAGTACTTC. It is translated as CASSLGGSSYEQYF.

The chain has TRBV28 and TRBJ2-2, with 11 bases lining up with TRBD2. The CDR3 has 15 amino acids. The germline V gene encodes CDR1 MDHEN and CDR2 SYDVKM. V was clipped by 6 bases and J by 9 bases; unmatched bases: 9. CDR3 nucleotide sequence: TGTGCCAGCAGCCTGACTAGCGGGAAGGTGTGGGAGCTGTTTTTT. Translation gives CASSLTSGKVWELFF.

The CDR3 loop is CASSPTGISYEQYF. The CDR3 DNA sequence: TGTGCCAGCAGTCCGACAGGGATCTCCTACGAGCAGTACTTC. The chain employs TRBV28 and TRBJ2-5; TRBD1 matches 7 bases. TRBJ2-7 explains the end of the DNA better; the J call may be wrong. The CDR3 is 14 amino acids. Germline V gene lookup returns CDR1 MDHEN and CDR2 SYDVKM.

The CDR3 sequence: CSIRGGVRLEQYF. As DNA, the CDR3 is TGCAGCATCCGAGGGGGGGTCCGCCTCGAGCAGTACTTC. The chain combines TRBV29-1 with TRBJ2-7; D is perhaps TRBD2 (7 bases). Trimming shortened V by 8 bases and J by 6 bases, and 20 bases separated the two germline ends. Germline-derived CDR1 and CDR2 are SQVTM and ANQGSEA. The CDR3 consists of 13 residues.

This clone was seen a handful of times. The V and J genes are TRBV20-1 and TRBJ2-5; D is uncertain. The CDR3 consists of 11 residues. The germline gives CDR1 DFQATT, CDR2 SNEGSKA (reference sequence). V lost 3 bases to trimming and J lost 2 bases, with 4 bases between them. The CDR3 is CSASLQETQYF. The CDR3, as DNA: TGCAGTGCTAGCCTACAAGAGACCCAGTACTTC.

The chain links TRBV15 to TRBJ2-7; D gene ambiguous. The V end lost 6 bases, the J end lost 6 bases, and 12 bases lay between the germline ends. Germline lookup yields CDR1 LNHNV and CDR2 YYDKDF (reference sequence). This CDR3 is built from 12 residues. Here the CDR3 DNA reads TGTGCCACCAGTTCCAGTTCAAGCGAGCAGTACTTC. Protein sequence: CATSSSSSEQYF.

This chain uses TRBV7-8 with TRBJ1-2, with 7 bases aligning to TRBD1. V lost 2 bases, J lost 8 bases, and 8 bases stayed unmatched. The CDR3 length is 14 residues. Per germline, CDR1 SGHVS and CDR2 FQNEAQ. Written as DNA, the CDR3 is TGTGCCAGCAGCTTACGACAGGGACTAGAGGGCTACACCTTC. Protein: CASSLRQGLEGYTF.

The CDR3 region is CASSLAAGTSLNEQYF. In nucleotides, the CDR3 is TGTGCCAGCAGCTTAGCCGCCGGGACTAGCTTAAACGAGCAGTACTTC. J is TRBJ2-7 and V is TRBV7-9, with TRBD2 matching 9 bases. V gave up 0 bases and J gave up 5 bases; unmatched junction bases: 8. Germline V CDR1 and CDR2: SEHNR, FQNEAQ (reference sequence). The CDR3 sequence is 16 residues long.

This clone came up once. An end of the junction does not agree with germline; a read error may underlie this. In DNA, the CDR3 is TGTGCCGGCAGCCTACCCGACAGGGCTGGCCAAAACATTCAGTACTTC. Amino acids: CAGSLPDRAGQNIQYF. V is TRBV5-4 and J is TRBJ2-4, with 7 bases fitting TRBD1. Per germline, CDR1 SGHNT and CDR2 YYREEE (reference sequence). The CDR3 sequence is 16 residues long.

This clone was recorded only once. V usage is TRBV7-8 and J usage is TRBJ2-4; 8 nucleotides align to TRBD2. In germline, CDR1 is SGHVS, CDR2 FQNEAQ. V lost 0 bases to trimming and J lost 8 bases; unmatched junction nucleotides: 6. The CDR3 has 15 amino acids. Here the CDR3 DNA reads TGTGCCAGCAGCTTAGCCAGCGGGAGTATTTACATTCAGTACTTC. As protein: CASSLASGSIYIQYF.

This sequence joins TRBV7-2 and TRBJ2-3; 7 positions match TRBD2. Germline lookup yields CDR1 SGHTA and CDR2 FQGNSA. The J segment lost 4 bases and the V segment lost 3 bases, leaving 7 bases of the junction unmatched. The CDR3 runs 15 residues. The DNA of the CDR3 is TGTGCCAGCAGCTTTACTCGCGGGAGTTCAGATACGCAGTATTTT. It codes for CASSFTRGSSDTQYF.

The CDR3 here is CASSFARDGNTIYF. CDR3 DNA: TGTGCCAGCAGCTTCGCCAGGGATGGAAACACCATATATTTT. The chain couples TRBV7-2 to TRBJ1-3; perhaps TRBD1 as D (5 bases). The CDR3 consists of 14 residues. Germline CDR1 and CDR2: SGHTA and FQGNSA. Trimming pared 3 bases from V and 3 bases from J, leaving 9 bases between.

The rearrangement joins TRBV7-6 to TRBJ2-2; 7 bases agree with TRBD2. Trimming cost V 2 bases and J 1 base; bases outside gene matches: 4. CDR1 and CDR2 (germline): SGHVS, FNYEAQ. This CDR3 is built from 16 residues. DNA of the CDR3: TGTGCCAGCAGCTTATGGGGGGGTCGGAACACCGGGGAGCTGTTTTTT. Its protein is CASSLWGGRNTGELFF.

V gene TRBV30 combines with J gene TRBJ2-1, with TRBD2 matching over 13 bases. The V gene's germline CDR1 is GTSNPN and CDR2 SVGIG (reference sequence). Trimming removed 3 bases from V and 4 bases from J; junction bases left unmatched: 9. This CDR3 region has 17 residues. The CDR3 DNA reads as TGTGCCTGGAGCCCAGATCGGACTAGCGGGGGTTACAATGAGCAGTTCTTC. Protein: CAWSPDRTSGGYNEQFF.

This chain links TRBV7-9 with TRBJ2-5; TRBD1 matches at 7 bases. The CDR3 consists of 13 residues. The germline gives CDR1 SEHNR, CDR2 FQNEAQ (reference sequence). V was clipped by 4 bases and J by 1 base; unmatched bases: 0. CDR3 sequence: CASSWDSQETQYF. In DNA form, the CDR3 reads TGTGCCAGCAGCTGGGACAGCCAAGAGACCCAGTACTTC.

As to this clone: Relative to the germline gene, one junction end is altered; a read error may explain this. The same CDR3 arises from other DNA sequences in this sample as well. The rearrangement uses TRBV25-1 and TRBJ2-1; tentative D call: TRBD2 (6 bases). Germline V gives CDR1 MGHDK, CDR2 SYGVNS. This CDR3 spans 16 amino acids. CDR3 sequence (DNA): TGTGCTAGCAGTGAATTTCGACTAGAGGGGCCTAGTGAGCAGTTCTTC. This sequence encodes CASSEFRLEGPSEQFF.

This chain joins TRBV5-4 and TRBJ2-2; tentative D call: TRBD2 (5 bases). Germline loops: CDR1 SGHNT, CDR2 YYREEE (reference sequence). With 4 bases removed from V and 1 base from J, the gap between germline ends came to 11 bases. This CDR3 has 15 amino acids. The DNA of the CDR3 is TGTGCCAGCAGCCTCAAACTAGGGAACACCGGGGAGCTGTTTTTT. This codes for CASSLKLGNTGELFF.

The chain joins TRBV2 to TRBJ1-2; 7 nucleotides align to TRBD1. The CDR3 has 19 amino acids. Unmatched junction bases numbered 21, after V lost 8 bases and J lost 0 bases. Per germline, CDR1 SNHLY and CDR2 FYNNEI. The CDR3 region has the DNA TGTGCCAGCCGACCCCCGGGGGTAGGACAGGCCCTGACTAACTATGGCTACACCTTC. This translates into CASRPPGVGQALTNYGYTF.